This T cell receptor (beta chain) came from a study of T-cell memory formation after mild COVID-19. CDR1 is DFQATT, CDR2 SNEGSKA, per germline (reference sequence). The ends lost 3 bases at V and 5 bases at J; junction bases unmatched: 5. CDR3 length equals 15 residues. Study results and caveats: CD4/CD8 balance held among clones contracting day 15 to 85, and later expanders leaned CD4+. Cross-reactive memory apparently joined, as some responding clones appeared in pre-infection memory. In second-wave clones peaking day 37, SARS-CoV-2 specificity remained unconfirmed.

TCRdb re-analysed the 5' RACE reads in MiXCR, keeping a single row per CDR3 protein. The sample contains 470,000 or so distinct CDR3 sequences, around 19% of which appear only once. Worth noting for this clonotype: The antigen is unknown.

Sequenced: PBMCs or a T cell subset sorted from them (not recorded which). This clonotype was sampled from an adult woman who had mild COVID-19 (a few samples of this study predate the infection). Cell type and time point are not known. This chain joins TRBV20-1 and TRBJ2-1; 12 nucleotides match TRBD2. The CDR3 sequence is CSASASGRAHNEQFF. As DNA, the CDR3 is TGCAGTGCTAGTGCTAGCGGGAGGGCCCACAATGAGCAGTTCTTC.